The T cell receptor beta chain under discussion was sequenced for a study of blood T cells in healthy people across ages. Study-level findings and limits: Relative to aged donors, long-lived donors carried more naive CD4+ cells and displayed higher diversity.

Each individual donor underwent a draw of approximately 9.8 milliliters of peripheral blood. Alongside a J-beta primer mix, a sample-barcoded 5' primer served in a second PCR lasting 7 to 11 cycles. Tags on each cDNA molecule came from a template-switch adaptor with 12 random nucleotides. TCRdb ran MiXCR on the 5' RACE reads and lists one entry per CDR3 protein. The sample carries some 790,000 distinct CDR3 sequences, 25% to 35% recorded once. With V trimmed by 1 base and J by 8 bases, 14 bases remained unmatched. The germline V gene has CDR1 SEHNR and CDR2 FQNEAQ (reference sequence). CDR3 length: 17 residues. This clonotype has ten or more counts. Its antigen is as yet unknown.

The sequencing input was blood. The source is an elderly woman in good health. The chain uses TRBV7-9 and TRBJ2-1; TRBD2 aligns across 7 bases. CDR3 in DNA: TGTGCCAGCAGCTTAGGCGTTAGGTCAGCGGGGAAGGATGAGCAGTTCTTC. Its protein is CASSLGVRSAGKDEQFF. Based on the CDR3 plus reference TRBV7-9 and TRBJ2-1, the full variable domain is DTGVSQNPRHKITKRGQNVTFRCDPISEHNRLYWYRQTLGQGPEFLTYFQNEAQLEKSRLLSDRFSAERPKGSFSTLEIQRTEQGDSAMYLCASSLGVRSAGKDEQFFGPGTRLTVL.